The clone carrying this T cell receptor beta chain was seen a few times. In the study's own analysis: Reference gene primer amplification gave estimated nucleated cell counts. Sequencing used immunoSEQ multiplex PCR; TCRdb keeps in-frame clones, though not all of them. The D gene and trimming were derived from the DNA, and the V and J assignments and clone size from that table. This sample has roughly 390,000 clones, with approximately 89% found just once. This entry comes from a study of blood T cell repertoires in COVID-19. Study as a whole: PBMCs, B-cell-depleted T cells, or T cells provided the cDNA or gDNA that made up the material.

Seattle-derived patients entered the study during active infection and were followed longitudinally. Sequencing input: peripheral blood. The origin of this receptor is a woman younger than 45 with COVID-19, enrolled during active disease.

The CDR3 region is CASSPKGLAINGEQYF. The CDR3 DNA is TGTGCCAGCAGCCCGAAGGGACTAGCAATTAATGGGGAGCAGTACTTC. This rearrangement joins TRBV7-2 to TRBJ2-7, with 9 bases that match TRBD2. The junction had 15 bases not matched to a gene; V was cut back by 5 bases and J by 7 bases. CDR3 length: 16 residues. Germline assignment: CDR1 SGHTA and CDR2 FQGNSA.